The present entry profiles one T cell receptor (beta chain) with its context. The target of this receptor is not known. There are no base qualities to consult, and no much larger clone falls within one base. Healthy HIV-negative adults with no recently reported acute infections or vaccinations were included as donors. All donors were Caucasian adults living in Nashville, Tennessee, USA. CD4+ T cells were enriched by magnetic negative selection; naive cells were then positively selected on CD45RA, and the negative fraction formed the memory subset. After blood collection by leukapheresis, PBMCs were isolated using Ficoll-Histopaque density gradient centrifugation and then cryopreserved in the vapor phase of liquid nitrogen. Analytical flow cytometry was used to check the purity and quantity of every magnetically sorted T cell population. Genomic DNA was isolated from each sorted fraction and quantified by UV absorbance on a Nanodrop 2000c.

This entry comes from a study of shared clonotypes between healthy human individuals (dated by TCRdb to the early 2020s). Context from the whole study: The cohort included three men and two women between 18 and 49 years of age. For each donor, CD4 naive and CD4 memory were each run on three plates, CD8 naive on two plates, and CD8 memory on one plate. To estimate repertoire size and how much clonotype sharing occurs between individuals, the study deeply sequenced the blood TCR repertoires of five healthy adults. Libraries were prepared and TCR repertoires were sequenced by different laboratories using diverse techniques, in order to increase sequencing depth and limit assay-specific biases. Leukapheresis yielded between about 0.9 and 10 billion PBMCs per donor.

From the cysteine up to the phenylalanine, the CDR3 has a length of 14 residues. Only CDR3 DNA remains: 42 bases, in frame from the first base. Trimming takes 5 bases from V and 2 bases from J, and the germline ends sit 16 bases apart. From the germline V gene, CDR1 is SQVTM and CDR2 is ANQGSEA. TCR CDR3 regions were amplified from genomic DNA by multiplex PCR using the deep immunoSEQ assay. Extracted genomic DNA from each cell subset was distributed evenly across all wells of several immunoSEQ 96-well plates, and each plate was treated as a replicate. For sorted subsets, around 0.2 ug of genomic DNA, equivalent to some 30,000 T cell genomes, went into each replicate PCR. Purified libraries were quantified with a Qubit 3.0 fluorometer, sized on a Bioanalyzer 2100, and re-quantified with the KAPA Library Quantification kit. Every immunoSEQ 96-well plate was sequenced on a separate single-read 150-cycle Illumina NextSeq 550 flow cell. On the study's bioinformatics: Because the immunoSEQ output included only junctional sequences and no quality scores, the filtering could not be the same as the filtering used for full-length reads. Sequences were annotated with PyIR, a Python wrapper for IgBLAST v1.9, and V/J genes and CDR3 were assigned using IMGT germline references. Any read was removed if the V/J assignment was weak (E-value above 1e-6), the CDR3 was missing, or the read contained stop codons, out-of-frame junctions, or ambiguous translated residues. V3J clonotypes were defined as sequences sharing the same inferred V gene, J gene, and CDR3 amino acid sequence. To compute the percentage overlap between repertoires, the number of shared unique clonotypes was divided by the size of the smaller repertoire. Three approaches were used to assess repertoire richness: RTK rarefaction, the Chao1 estimator, and Recon v2.1 estimates of unobserved clonotypes. Generation probabilities were computed with OLGA for all TCRbeta clonotypes obtained by the gDNA method from several donors. This is the immuneACCESS table as TCRdb keeps it, with only in-frame sequences that have V and J called. A part of the clones is gone; compared with another copy, unresolved V genes explain less than half, and the rest is unexplained. The D gene and trimming were derived from the DNA, and the V and J assignments and clone size from that table. This sample is represented by under 1,100,000 clones; about 77% of them were singletons. The ten biggest clones cover around 1.4% of the sample.

The study at large found these results: Pairwise subsampling led to the expectation that sequencing depth would affect the degree of clonotype sharing among donors. Only blood was sampled, and tissue TCR repertoires likely differ from those in blood. The genetic and exposure-history diversity represented was limited by the small number of donors. Clonotypes shared by all four sorted-subset donors showed higher generation probabilities than non-shared clonotypes. Approximately 5% of naive CD4, 3% to 3.5% of naive CD8, approximately 2% of memory CD4, and about 0.4% of memory CD8 clonotypes were shared across a few donors. Incomplete sequencing was indicated by rarefaction of sorted-subset datasets, despite the large sequencing depth. Naive subsets generally had larger estimated clonotype richness than memory subsets did.

This TCR was recovered from a man younger than 35 in good health. This chain is built from TRBV29-1 and TRBJ2-7; a weak D assignment points to TRBD1 (6 bases agree). The sequenced sample was memory CD4+ T cells sorted from blood. This specimen's cell subset or site label, interpreted: CD45RA-negative fraction. The CDR3 here reads CSVPAGTSPYEQYF. The DNA sequence is as follows: TGCAGCGTTCCTGCCGGGACAAGCCCCTACGAGCAGTACTTC.